This note documents a single T cell receptor beta chain sequence. Its specificity is not known. TCRdb ran MiXCR on the reads and lists one entry per CDR3 protein. The sample yields hundreds of thousands of distinct CDR3 sequences, 5% to 8.5% seen once. This sample was included in a study of T cell repertoires in cytomegalovirus infection. Study details: It was the public TCR beta signatures that indicated both CMV infection and matching HLA type.

Study-wide results and limits: Cumulative frequency of public TCR beta families picked out carriers of CMV plus the relevant HLA. In two of eight donors, the top clonotype was HLA-C-restricted CMV-specific.

V lost 6 bases, J lost 5 bases, and 6 bases stayed unmatched. The germline V gene has CDR1 SNHLY and CDR2 FYNNEI. The CDR3 has 13 amino acids. Sequenced input: PBMCs. The rearrangement joins TRBV2 to TRBJ1-1; 7 nucleotides align to TRBD1. This receptor was taken from a human donor in good health (CMV status not recorded). Some clones in this sample may be carry-over from other donors' samples. CDR3: CASRQGVRTEAFF. In DNA, the CDR3 is TGTGCCAGCAGGCAGGGGGTTCGGACTGAAGCTTTCTTT.